The entry that follows covers one T cell receptor (beta chain) sequence. This sample was included in a study of cytomegalovirus exposure and HLA in healthy donors. Study details: Of several hundred genotyped donors, about 80% clustered with self-reported Caucasian donors.

PCR was performed using 60 Vbeta and 13 Jbeta primers. Sequencing was performed with immunoSEQ multiplex PCR; in TCRdb, only in-frame clones are kept and a portion is missing. The data hold about 140,000 clones, with less than 80% observed a single time. The CDR3 loop spans 17 amino acids. J was trimmed by 8 bases and V by 4 bases; bases with no gene match: 11. The germline V gene encodes CDR1 MDHEN and CDR2 SYDVKM. Material: PBMCs. The sequence came from a woman aged 45-65 years in good health and CMV-seropositive. This chain links TRBV28 with TRBJ1-4; 12 positions agree with TRBD1. DNA of the CDR3: TGTGCCAGCAGTTACTACCGGGACAGGGGGCGGGAGGAAAAACTGTTTTTT. It is translated as CASSYYRDRGREEKLFF.